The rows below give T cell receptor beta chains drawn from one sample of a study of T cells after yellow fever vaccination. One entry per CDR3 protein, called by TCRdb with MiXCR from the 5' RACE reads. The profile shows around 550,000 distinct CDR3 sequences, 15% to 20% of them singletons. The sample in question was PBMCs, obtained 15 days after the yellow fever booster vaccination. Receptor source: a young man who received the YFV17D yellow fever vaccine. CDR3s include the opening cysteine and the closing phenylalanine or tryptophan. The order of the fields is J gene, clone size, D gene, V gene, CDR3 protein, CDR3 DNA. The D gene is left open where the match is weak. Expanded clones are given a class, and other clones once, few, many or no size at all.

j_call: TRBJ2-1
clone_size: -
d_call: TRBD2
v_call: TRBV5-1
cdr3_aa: CASSPSPGLGDNEQFF
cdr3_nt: TGCGCCAGCAGCCCTTCTCCGGGACTAGGGGACAATGAGCAGTTCTTC

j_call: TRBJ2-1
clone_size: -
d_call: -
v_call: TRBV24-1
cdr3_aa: CATSDFGGNSYNEQFF
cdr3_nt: TGTGCCACCAGTGATTTTGGGGGCAACTCCTACAATGAGCAGTTCTTC

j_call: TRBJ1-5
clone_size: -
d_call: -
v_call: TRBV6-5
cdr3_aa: CASSYSAGESEPQHF
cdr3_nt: TGTGCCAGCAGTTACTCGGCAGGGGAGAGTGAGCCCCAGCATTTT

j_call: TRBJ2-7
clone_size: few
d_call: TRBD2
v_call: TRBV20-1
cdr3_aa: CSARDGSGRAYEQYF
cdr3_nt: TGCAGTGCTAGAGATGGTAGCGGGAGGGCCTACGAGCAGTACTTC

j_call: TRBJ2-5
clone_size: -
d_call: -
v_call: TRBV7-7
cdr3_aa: CASSVGGGTEETQYF
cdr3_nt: TGTGCCAGCAGCGTCGGAGGAGGGACAGAAGAGACCCAGTACTTC

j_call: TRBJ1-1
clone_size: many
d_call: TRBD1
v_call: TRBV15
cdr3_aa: CATSRGRQGFTEAFF
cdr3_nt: TGTGCCACCAGCAGAGGCAGACAGGGGTTCACTGAAGCTTTCTTT

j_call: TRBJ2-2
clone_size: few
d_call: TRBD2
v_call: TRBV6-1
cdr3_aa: CASRVAGSNTGELFF
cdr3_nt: TGTGCCAGCAGGGTAGCGGGCTCGAACACCGGGGAGCTGTTTTTT

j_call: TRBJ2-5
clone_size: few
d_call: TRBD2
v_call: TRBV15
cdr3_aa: CATSSVSGRGGETQYF
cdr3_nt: TGTGCCACCAGCAGTGTTAGCGGGAGGGGGGGCGAGACCCAGTACTTC

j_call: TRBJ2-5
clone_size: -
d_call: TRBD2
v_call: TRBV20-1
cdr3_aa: CSASPSAGGRETQYF
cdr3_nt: TGCAGTGCTAGTCCTTCGGCGGGAGGGAGGGAGACCCAGTACTTC

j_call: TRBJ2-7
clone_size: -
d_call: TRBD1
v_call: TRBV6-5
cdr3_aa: CASRGTAAYEQYF
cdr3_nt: TGTGCCAGCAGGGGGACAGCGGCCTACGAGCAGTACTTC

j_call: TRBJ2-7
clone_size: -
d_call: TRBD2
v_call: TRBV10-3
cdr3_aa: CAISESGGAGLAGGIPYEQYF
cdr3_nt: TGTGCCATCAGTGAGTCGGGAGGTGCGGGACTAGCGGGAGGCATCCCCTACGAGCAGTACTTC

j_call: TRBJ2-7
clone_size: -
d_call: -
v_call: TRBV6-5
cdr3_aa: CASSYSLQGRTYEQYF
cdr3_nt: TGTGCCAGCAGTTACTCGTTACAGGGTAGAACCTACGAGCAGTACTTC

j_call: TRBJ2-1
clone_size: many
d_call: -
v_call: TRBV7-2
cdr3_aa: CASSLTQSSVDEQFF
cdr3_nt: TGTGCCAGCAGCTTGACACAGTCCTCCGTCGATGAGCAGTTCTTC

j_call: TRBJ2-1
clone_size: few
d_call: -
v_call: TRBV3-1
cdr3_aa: CASSQVERVEQFF
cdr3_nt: TGTGCCAGCAGCCAAGTGGAAAGGGTAGAGCAGTTCTTC

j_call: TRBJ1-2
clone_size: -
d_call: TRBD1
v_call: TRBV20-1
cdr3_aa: CIPGQGGTNYGYTF
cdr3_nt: TGCATTCCCGGACAGGGGGGAACTAACTATGGCTACACCTTC

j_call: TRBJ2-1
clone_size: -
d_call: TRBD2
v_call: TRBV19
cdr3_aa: CASSMRLAPGHNEQFF
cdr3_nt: TGTGCCAGTAGTATGAGACTAGCGCCAGGCCACAATGAGCAGTTCTTC

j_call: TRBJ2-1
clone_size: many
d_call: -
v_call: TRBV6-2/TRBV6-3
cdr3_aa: CASSYPNEQFF
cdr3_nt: TGTGCCAGCAGTTACCCCAATGAGCAGTTCTTC

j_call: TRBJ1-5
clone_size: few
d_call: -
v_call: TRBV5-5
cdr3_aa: CASSFLQGNQPQHF
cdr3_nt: TGTGCCAGCAGCTTCTTACAGGGTAATCAGCCCCAGCATTTT

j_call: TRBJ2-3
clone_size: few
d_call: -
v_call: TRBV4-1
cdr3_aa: CASSQDPGSQDTQYF
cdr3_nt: TGCGCCAGCAGCCAAGACCCGGGAAGTCAAGATACGCAGTATTTT

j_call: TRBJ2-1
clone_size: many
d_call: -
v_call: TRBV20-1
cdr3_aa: CSATDLNEQFF
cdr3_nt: TGCAGTGCTACGGATCTTAATGAGCAGTTCTTC

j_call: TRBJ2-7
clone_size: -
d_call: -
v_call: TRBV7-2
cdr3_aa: CASSLALRGEQYF
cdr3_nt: TGTGCCAGCAGCTTAGCGCTGAGGGGGGAGCAGTACTTC

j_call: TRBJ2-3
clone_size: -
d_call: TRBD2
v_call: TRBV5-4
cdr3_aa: CASSLYRTRGTDTQYF
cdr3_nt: TGTGCCAGCAGCTTGTATAGGACTAGGGGCACAGATACGCAGTATTTT

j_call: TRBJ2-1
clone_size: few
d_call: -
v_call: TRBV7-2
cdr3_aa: CASSRMIGYNEQFF
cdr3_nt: TGTGCCAGCAGTCGCATGATAGGCTACAATGAGCAGTTCTTC

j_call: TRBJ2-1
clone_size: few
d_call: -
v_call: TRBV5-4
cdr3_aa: CASSSGDYNEQFF
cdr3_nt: TGTGCCAGCAGCTCGGGGGATTACAATGAGCAGTTCTTC

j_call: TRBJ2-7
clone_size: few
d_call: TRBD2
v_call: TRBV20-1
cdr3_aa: CSAGGLADYEQYF
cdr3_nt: TGCAGTGCTGGGGGACTAGCGGATTACGAGCAGTACTTC

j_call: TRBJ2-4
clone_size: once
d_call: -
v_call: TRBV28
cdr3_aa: CASSLEWGLAKNIQYF
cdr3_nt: TGTGCCAGCAGTCTCGAATGGGGGCTAGCCAAAAACATTCAGTACTTC

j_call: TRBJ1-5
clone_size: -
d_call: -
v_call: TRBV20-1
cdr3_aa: CSARQGNGNQPQHF
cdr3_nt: TGCAGTGCTAGGCAGGGAAATGGCAATCAGCCCCAGCATTTT

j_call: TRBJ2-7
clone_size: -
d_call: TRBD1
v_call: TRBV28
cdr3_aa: CASTPRGPPYEQYF
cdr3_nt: TGTGCCAGCACTCCTAGGGGGCCCCCCTACGAGCAGTACTTC

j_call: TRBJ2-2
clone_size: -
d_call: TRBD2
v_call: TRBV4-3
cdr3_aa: CASSQDRTSGPTGELFF
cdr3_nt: TGCGCCAGCAGCCAAGATCGGACTAGCGGACCCACCGGGGAGCTGTTTTTT

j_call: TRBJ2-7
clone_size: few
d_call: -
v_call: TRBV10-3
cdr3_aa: CAIRAADTYEQYF
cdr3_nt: TGTGCCATCCGGGCGGCGGATACCTACGAGCAGTACTTC

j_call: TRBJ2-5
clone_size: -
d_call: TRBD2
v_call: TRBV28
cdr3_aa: CASTGGLAKETQYF
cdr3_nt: TGTGCCAGCACCGGGGGACTAGCCAAAGAGACCCAGTACTTC

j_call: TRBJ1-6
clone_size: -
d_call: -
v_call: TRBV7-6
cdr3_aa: CASSYRERGDSPLHF
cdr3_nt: TGTGCCAGCAGCTACCGGGAGAGGGGAGATTCACCCCTCCACTTT

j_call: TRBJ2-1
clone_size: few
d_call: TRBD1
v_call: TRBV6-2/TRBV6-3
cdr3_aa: CASRGTGANEQFF
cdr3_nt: TGTGCCAGCAGGGGGACAGGGGCCAATGAGCAGTTCTTC

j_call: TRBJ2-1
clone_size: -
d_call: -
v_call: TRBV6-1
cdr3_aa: CASSGVLRDEQFF
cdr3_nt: TGTGCCAGCAGCGGGGTTCTTAGGGATGAGCAGTTCTTC

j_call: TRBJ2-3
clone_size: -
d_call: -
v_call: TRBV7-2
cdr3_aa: CASSSSSWDTQYF
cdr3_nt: TGTGCCAGCAGCTCGTCGTCGTGGGATACGCAGTATTTT

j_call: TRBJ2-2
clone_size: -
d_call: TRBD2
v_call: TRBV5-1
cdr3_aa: CASSLLTSGGELFF
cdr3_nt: TGCGCCAGCAGCTTGTTGACTAGCGGCGGGGAGCTGTTTTTT

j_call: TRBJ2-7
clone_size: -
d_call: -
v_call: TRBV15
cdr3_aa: CATSRAGHSYEQYF
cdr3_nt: TGTGCCACCAGCAGAGCAGGGCACTCCTACGAGCAGTACTTC

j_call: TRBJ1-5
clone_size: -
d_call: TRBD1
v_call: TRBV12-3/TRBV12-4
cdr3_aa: CASSFRGQPQHF
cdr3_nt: TGTGCCAGCAGTTTCAGGGGGCAGCCCCAGCATTTT

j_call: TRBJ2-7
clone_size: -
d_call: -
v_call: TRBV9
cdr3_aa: CASSVDVEGEQYF
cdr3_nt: TGTGCCAGCAGCGTAGACGTAGAGGGGGAGCAGTACTTC

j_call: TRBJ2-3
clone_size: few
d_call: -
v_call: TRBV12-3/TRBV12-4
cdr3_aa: CASARDTRTDTQYF
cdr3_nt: TGTGCCAGCGCCCGGGACACCCGCACAGATACGCAGTATTTT

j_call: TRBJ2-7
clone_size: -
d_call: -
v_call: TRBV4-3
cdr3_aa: CASSQHYRDKSYEQYF
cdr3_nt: TGCGCCAGCAGCCAACACTACCGGGACAAATCCTACGAGCAGTACTTC

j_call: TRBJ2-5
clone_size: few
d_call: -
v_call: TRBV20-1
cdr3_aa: CSARVGAGAETQYF
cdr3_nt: TGCAGTGCTAGAGTCGGCGCGGGGGCGGAGACCCAGTACTTC

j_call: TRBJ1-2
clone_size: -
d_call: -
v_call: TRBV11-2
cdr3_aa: CASSPSGAYGYTF
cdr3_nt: TGTGCCAGCAGCCCTAGCGGTGCCTATGGCTACACCTTC

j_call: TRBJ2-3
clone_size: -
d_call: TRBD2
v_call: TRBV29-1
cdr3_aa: CSVDGPGGPSTDTQYF
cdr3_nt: TGCAGCGTTGACGGGCCGGGAGGGCCCAGCACAGATACGCAGTATTTT

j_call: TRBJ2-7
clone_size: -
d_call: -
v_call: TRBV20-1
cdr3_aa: CSARDGLIPYEQYF
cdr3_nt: TGCAGTGCTAGAGATGGCCTCATCCCCTACGAGCAGTACTTC

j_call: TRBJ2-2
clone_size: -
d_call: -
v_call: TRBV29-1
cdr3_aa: CSVVAGANTGELFF
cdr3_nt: TGCAGCGTTGTTGCAGGCGCGAACACCGGGGAGCTGTTTTTT

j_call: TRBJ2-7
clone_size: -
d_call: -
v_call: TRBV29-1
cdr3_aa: CSVAIGNEQYF
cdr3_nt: TGCAGCGTTGCTATAGGGAACGAGCAGTACTTC

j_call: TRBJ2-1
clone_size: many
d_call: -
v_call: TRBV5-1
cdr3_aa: CASSFSKGSYNEQFF
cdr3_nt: TGCGCCAGCAGCTTCTCTAAGGGCTCCTACAATGAGCAGTTCTTC

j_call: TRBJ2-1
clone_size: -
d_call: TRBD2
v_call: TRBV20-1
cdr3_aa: CSARDLGTSGTTTGDEQFF
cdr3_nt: TGCAGTGCTAGAGATTTAGGGACTAGCGGGACTACCACGGGTGATGAGCAGTTCTTC

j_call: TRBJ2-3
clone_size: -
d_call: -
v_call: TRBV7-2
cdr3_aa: CASSFRESTDTQYF
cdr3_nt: TGTGCCAGCAGCTTCCGGGAGAGCACAGATACGCAGTATTTT

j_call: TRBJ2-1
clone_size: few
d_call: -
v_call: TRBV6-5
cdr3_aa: CASSSPGTRGSRQFF
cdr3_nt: TGTGCCAGCAGTTCCCCCGGGACTCGCGGGTCCCGCCAGTTCTTC

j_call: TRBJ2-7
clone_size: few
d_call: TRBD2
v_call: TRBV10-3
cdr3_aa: CAGGGAGASVYEQYF
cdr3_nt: TGTGCCGGGGGGGGTGCGGGAGCTTCTGTCTACGAGCAGTACTTC

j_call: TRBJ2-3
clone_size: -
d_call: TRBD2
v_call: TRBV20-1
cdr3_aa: CSAREGSGSVTQYF
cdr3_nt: TGCAGTGCTAGAGAAGGTAGCGGGAGTGTTACGCAGTATTTT

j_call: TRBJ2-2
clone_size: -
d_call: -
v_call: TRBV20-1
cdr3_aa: CSAREAGTNTGELFF
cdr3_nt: TGCAGTGCTAGAGAGGCGGGAACGAACACCGGGGAGCTGTTTTTT

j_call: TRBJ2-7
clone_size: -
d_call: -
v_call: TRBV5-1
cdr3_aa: CASSLGEYEQYF
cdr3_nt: TGCGCCAGCAGCCTAGGGGAATACGAGCAGTACTTC

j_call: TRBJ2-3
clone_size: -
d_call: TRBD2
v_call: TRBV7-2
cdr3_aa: CASSNLAGGRDTQYF
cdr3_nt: TGTGCCAGCAGCAACCTAGCGGGAGGGCGCGATACGCAGTATTTT